This TCR beta chain comes out of a study of blood T cell repertoires in COVID-19. Looking at the study overall: Italy, Spain and the United States were the sources of the convalescent and acute COVID-19 samples. T cells, B-cell-depleted T cells, or PBMCs supplied cDNA or gDNA.

In the original processing: Researchers report that nucleated cell counts were estimated from reference gene primer amplification. Clones were sequenced by immunoSEQ multiplex PCR, and TCRdb holds only the in-frame ones, with some missing. The V and J calls and clone size were taken over from that table, and D and trimming were inferred from the DNA. This table has around 200,000 clones, roughly 90% appearing once. Germline CDR1 is SNHLY and CDR2 is FYNNEI. The CDR3 contains 15 residues. J was trimmed by 3 bases and V by 7 bases; bases with no gene match: 7. The TCR originated in a man between 18 and 29 years old with active or convalescent COVID-19. V gene TRBV2 combines with J gene TRBJ1-5, with 9 bases identical to TRBD1. The sequenced sample consisted of peripheral blood. This chain's CDR3 is CASTLDRGNNQPQHF. DNA for the CDR3: TGTGCCAGCACCCTGGACAGGGGAAACAATCAGCCCCAGCATTTT. The full variable domain, with the rest looked up from reference TRBV2 and TRBJ1-5, is EPEVTQTPSHQVTQMGQEVILRCVPISNHLYFYWYRQILGQKVEFLVSFYNNEISEKSEIFDDQFSVERPDGSNFTLKIRSTKLEDSAMYFCASTLDRGNNQPQHFGDGTRLSIL.